One and the same sample provided the 26 T cell receptor beta chains below, sequenced in a study of CD8 T cells in Susac syndrome. With random hexamers, reverse transcription was performed on roughly 0.5 to 1 ug of RNA. TCRdb re-called the immunoSEQ multiplex PCR reads with MiXCR, one entry per CDR3 protein. The sample gives approximately 180,000 distinct CDR3 sequences, roughly 94% of which show up once; 0.099% is in the top ten. The sequenced sample consisted of CD4+ T cells from PBMCs. The receptor set was obtained from a human donor with Susac syndrome.

This chain connects TRBV23-1 to TRBJ1-2, with D maybe TRBD1 (6 bases). TRBV23-1 is recorded as an ORF, its role being uncertain. The CDR3 is made up of 16 amino acids. V was clipped by 1 base and J by 0 bases, with 12 bases between them. CDR3 coding DNA: TGCGCCAGCAGTCAATTCTTACAGGGAGCTAACTATGGCTACACCTTC. Translating gives CASSQFLQGANYGYTF.

The J gene is TRBJ2-3, the V gene TRBV24-1; D ambiguous. V was trimmed by 2 bases and J by 2 bases, leaving 10 bases between them. The CDR3 sequence is 15 residues long. CDR1 and CDR2 from the germline V gene are KGHDR and SFDVKD. The CDR3 loop reads CATSDSGRNTDTQYF. The CDR3 DNA reads TGTGCCACCAGTGATTCTGGCCGGAACACAGATACGCAGTATTTT.

This clonotype was seen a handful of times. The V gene is TRBV7-9, the J gene TRBJ1-4; the D gene is possibly TRBD1 (5 bases). The CDR3 contains 16 residues. Per the germline V gene, CDR1 is SEHNR and CDR2 is FQNEAQ (reference sequence). Trimming took 6 bases from V and 0 from J, leaving 14 bases between them. CDR3 DNA: TGTGCCAGCAGTAGGGGAGCCGGTGCAACTAATGAAAAACTGTTTTTT. The encoded protein is CASSRGAGATNEKLFF.

The V call is TRBV4-1, the J call TRBJ2-7; D is tentatively TRBD1 or TRBD2 (5 bases each). The V end lost 4 bases, the J end lost 2 bases, and 15 bases lay between the germline ends. Germline CDR1 is MGHRA and CDR2 is YSYEKL. The CDR3 has 15 residues. CDR3 coding DNA: TGCGCCAGCAGCCTGACTGGGACCTCTACCTACGAGCAGTACTTC. The encoded protein is CASSLTGTSTYEQYF.

The J gene is TRBJ2-7, the V gene TRBV20-1, with TRBD1 matching over 9 bases. J was trimmed by 1 base and V by 5 bases; bases with no gene match: 6. Germline CDR1 DFQATT, CDR2 SNEGSKA (reference sequence). The CDR3 contains 14 residues. CDR3 coding DNA: TGCAGTGCTTCCACAGGGGGCAGATCCTACGAGCAGTACTTC. Its protein is CSASTGGRSYEQYF.

The V call is TRBV20-1, the J call TRBJ1-2; D is ambiguous. The CDR3 runs 12 residues. Germline loops: CDR1 DFQATT, CDR2 SNEGSKA (reference sequence). Trimming cost V 0 bases and J 5 bases, with 7 bases left between them. CDR3 sequence reads: CSAREGSYGYTF. As DNA, the CDR3 is TGCAGTGCTAGAGAAGGCAGTTATGGCTACACCTTC.

CDR3: CSASAADRGYEQYF. CDR3 in DNA: TGCAGTGCTAGCGCTGCGGACAGGGGCTACGAGCAGTACTTC. This chain joins TRBV20-1 and TRBJ2-7; the match to TRBD1 covers 9 bases. The CDR3 consists of 14 residues. Germline V gene lookup returns CDR1 DFQATT and CDR2 SNEGSKA (reference sequence). The trim removed 3 bases at V and 3 bases at J, leaving 6 bases unmatched.

The chain is built from TRBV28 and TRBJ2-5; D uncertain. The V end was cut by 8 bases, the J end by 4 bases, with 11 bases between. Germline-derived CDR1 and CDR2 are MDHEN and SYDVKM. The CDR3 runs to 12 residues. The CDR3 loop is CASGAPRETQYF. The CDR3 region has the DNA TGTGCCAGCGGCGCCCCCCGAGAGACCCAGTACTTC.

The CDR3 bases are TGCAGCGCGCGACAGGATAACTATGGCTACACCTTC. It encodes CSARQDNYGYTF. The chain combines TRBV20-1 with TRBJ1-2, with D possibly TRBD1 on 6 matching bases. The germline V gene encodes CDR1 DFQATT and CDR2 SNEGSKA (reference sequence). The CDR3 has 12 amino acids.

This chain joins TRBV7-2 and TRBJ2-2; 8 positions match TRBD2. The germline V gene encodes CDR1 SGHTA and CDR2 FQGNSA. The CDR3 loop spans 15 amino acids. The V gene end was trimmed by 5 bases and the J gene end by 5 bases; junction bases not matched to a gene: 7. CDR3 DNA: TGTGCCAGCAGCCCAGGGACTAGGGGAACCGGGGAGCTGTTTTTT. Amino acid sequence: CASSPGTRGTGELFF. The variable domain in full, completed from reference TRBV7-2 and TRBJ2-2, reads GAGVSQSPSNKVTEKGKDVELRCDPISGHTALYWYRQSLGQGLEFLIYFQGNSAPDKSGLPSDRFSAERTGGSVSTLTIQRTQQEDSAVYLCASSPGTRGTGELFFGEGSRLTVL.

The rearrangement uses TRBV20-1 and TRBJ1-3; 7 bases agree with TRBD1. The CDR3 extends over 14 amino acids. J gave up 2 bases and V 2 bases, and 3 bases lay outside the gene matches. Germline V gene sequence: CDR1 DFQATT, CDR2 SNEGSKA (reference sequence). DNA of the CDR3: TGCAGTGCTAGAACCAGGGGGGCTGGAAACACCATATATTTT. This sequence encodes CSARTRGAGNTIYF.

The genes are TRBV12-3 or TRBV12-4 and TRBJ1-5; tentatively, D is TRBD1 (5 bases). The CDR3 runs to 15 residues. V was shortened by 8 bases and J by 5 bases, with 19 bases between the two germline ends. The CDR3 DNA follows: TGTGCCAGCCTGTCACCGGGGGGTTTGGATCAGCCCCAGCATTTT. It specifies CASLSPGGLDQPQHF.

The rearrangement links TRBV5-1 to TRBJ2-5; weak D call: TRBD2 (6 bases). Germline lookup yields CDR1 SGHRS and CDR2 YFSETQ. V lost 0 bases to trimming and J lost 5 bases, with 17 bases between them. CDR3 length: 16 amino acids. The CDR3 loop reads CASSLATAGSGETQYF. The CDR3 nucleotides are TGCGCCAGCAGCTTGGCCACGGCGGGATCGGGCGAGACCCAGTACTTC.

The chain employs TRBV4-3 and TRBJ2-3, with 9 positions matching TRBD2. Trimming removed 0 bases from V and 4 bases from J; junction bases left unmatched: 8. The CDR3 extends over 17 amino acids. Per germline, CDR1 LGHNA and CDR2 YSLEER. This CDR3 reads CASSQEWVAGVADTQYF. CDR3 in DNA: TGCGCCAGCAGCCAAGAATGGGTAGCGGGAGTTGCAGATACGCAGTATTTT.

V and J are TRBV4-2 and TRBJ1-5; a possible D gene is TRBD1 (5 bases). The CDR3 runs 16 residues. V lost 0 bases, J lost 10 bases, and 19 bases lay in between. Germline V gives CDR1 LGHNA, CDR2 YNFKEQ. The CDR3 DNA reads TGTGCCAGCAGCCAAGATCGCGGGACGGATCGTCCACCCCAGCATTTT. Encoded protein: CASSQDRGTDRPPQHF.

This clonotype was recorded once. The rearrangement uses TRBV19 and TRBJ2-1; 11 bases match TRBD2. Germline V gives CDR1 LNHDA, CDR2 SQIVND (reference sequence). Trimming cost V 6 bases and J 8 bases; bases outside gene matches: 9. This CDR3 contains 15 residues. CDR3 region: CASSPYSGGAYEQFF. CDR3 nucleotides: TGTGCCAGTAGCCCGTATAGCGGGGGGGCATATGAGCAGTTCTTC. Looking up the rest from reference TRBV19 and TRBJ2-1 gives the full variable domain: DGGITQSPKYLFRKEGQNVTLSCEQNLNHDAMYWYRQDPGQGLRLIYYSQIVNDFQKGDIAEGYSVSREKKESFPLTVTSAQKNPTAFYLCASSPYSGGAYEQFFGPGTRLTVL.

In this sample, this clonotype turned up once. The chain joins TRBV15 to TRBJ2-3; D unresolved. Germline CDR1 LNHNV, CDR2 YYDKDF (reference sequence). Trimming shortened V by 0 bases and J by 5 bases, and 9 bases separated the two germline ends. The CDR3 extends over 14 amino acids. CDR3 in amino acids: CATSRELVIDTQYF. CDR3 sequence (DNA): TGTGCCACCAGCAGAGAGCTAGTCATAGATACGCAGTATTTT.

This chain connects TRBV18 to TRBJ2-7; D gene unclear. This CDR3 comprises 16 residues. Germline assignment: CDR1 KGHSH and CDR2 LQKENI. V was pared by 6 bases and J by 3 bases, with 21 bases between. The CDR3 DNA is TGTGCCAGCTCCGCATCCGGTAGGCTAGAGATCTACGAGCAGTACTTC. It codes for CASSASGRLEIYEQYF.

This sequence joins TRBV5-1 and TRBJ2-7, with D perhaps TRBD2 (5 bases). The V end was cut by 4 bases, the J end by 3 bases, with 20 bases between. The CDR3 is made up of 16 amino acids. Germline lookup yields CDR1 SGHRS and CDR2 YFSETQ. The CDR3 reads CASSPARTTGNYEQYF. CDR3 nucleotides: TGCGCCAGCAGCCCGGCGCGGACGACGGGAAACTACGAGCAGTACTTC.

This chain joins TRBV20-1 and TRBJ2-5, with D possibly matching TRBD2 (6 bases). The CDR3 is made up of 12 amino acids. V lost 6 bases and J lost 4, with 12 bases in between. Germline CDR1 reads DFQATT; CDR2 reads SNEGSKA (reference sequence). CDR3 loop: CSATYSGETQYF. The CDR3 coding sequence is TGCAGTGCAACTTATAGCGGAGAGACCCAGTACTTC.

The chain carries TRBV7-9 and TRBJ1-1; D gene ambiguous. V lost 3 bases and J lost 5, with 10 bases in between. Germline lookup yields CDR1 SEHNR and CDR2 FQNEAQ (reference sequence). The CDR3 length is 13 residues. The CDR3 DNA sequence: TGTGCCAGCAGCTTCGCGGTAGAAACTGAAGCTTTCTTT. Translating it yields CASSFAVETEAFF.

V and J are TRBV5-5 and TRBJ2-3; D is perhaps TRBD2 (6 bases). V was trimmed by 2 bases and J by 0 bases, leaving 10 bases between them. This CDR3 is 15 amino acids long. The V gene's germline CDR1 is SGHKS and CDR2 YYEKEE (reference sequence). The DNA of the CDR3 is TGTGCCAGCAGCTTAGGCGGGGTGAGCACAGATACGCAGTATTTT. It encodes CASSLGGVSTDTQYF. The full variable domain, with the rest looked up from reference TRBV5-5 and TRBJ2-3, is DAGVTQSPTHLIKTRGQQVTLRCSPISGHKSVSWYQQVLGQGPQFIFQYYEKEERGRGNFPDRFSARQFPNYSSELNVNALLLGDSALYLCASSLGGVSTDTQYFGPGTRLTVL.

This chain connects TRBV3-1 to TRBJ1-1; maybe TRBD1 (6 bases). The germline V gene encodes CDR1 LGHDT and CDR2 YNNKEL (reference sequence). V dropped 1 base and J dropped 11 bases, with 14 bases sitting between them. This CDR3 region has 13 residues. In nucleotides, the CDR3 is TGTGCCAGCAGCCAAGTCCCGCGGACAGCGGCTTTCTTT. Amino acids: CASSQVPRTAAFF. Variable domain in full (rest from reference TRBV3-1 and TRBJ1-1): DTAVSQTPKYLVTQMGNDKSIKCEQNLGHDTMYWYKQDSKKFLKIMFSYNNKELIINETVPNRFSPKSPDKAHLNLHINSLELGDSAVYFCASSQVPRTAAFFGQGTRLTVV.

CDR3 loop: CASSSRGINQPQHF. The DNA for the CDR3 is TGTGCCAGCAGTTCAAGGGGGATCAATCAGCCCCAGCATTTT. The gene calls are TRBV28 and TRBJ1-5, with D maybe TRBD1 (6 bases). The CDR3 runs to 14 residues. Trimming shortened V by 4 bases and J by 3 bases, and 10 bases separated the two germline ends. CDR1 is MDHEN, CDR2 SYDVKM, per germline.

The gene calls are TRBV19 and TRBJ2-1; TRBD2 agrees at 9 bases. CDR1 and CDR2 (germline): LNHDA, SQIVND (reference sequence). The CDR3 is 14 amino acids. The V segment lost 5 bases and the J segment 5 bases; nucleotides outside the gene matches: 4. Here the CDR3 reads CASSASGVHNEQFF. For the CDR3, the DNA is TGTGCCAGTAGTGCTAGCGGGGTACACAATGAGCAGTTCTTC.

V is TRBV29-1 and J is TRBJ2-3; the match to TRBD2 covers 10 bases. In germline, CDR1 is SQVTM, CDR2 ANQGSEA. This CDR3 has 16 amino acids. V lost 7 bases, J lost 4 bases, and 14 bases stayed unmatched. CDR3 in amino acids: CSGGLSSGSIADTQYF. The CDR3 DNA follows: TGCAGCGGGGGGTTATCTAGCGGGAGTATCGCAGATACGCAGTATTTT.